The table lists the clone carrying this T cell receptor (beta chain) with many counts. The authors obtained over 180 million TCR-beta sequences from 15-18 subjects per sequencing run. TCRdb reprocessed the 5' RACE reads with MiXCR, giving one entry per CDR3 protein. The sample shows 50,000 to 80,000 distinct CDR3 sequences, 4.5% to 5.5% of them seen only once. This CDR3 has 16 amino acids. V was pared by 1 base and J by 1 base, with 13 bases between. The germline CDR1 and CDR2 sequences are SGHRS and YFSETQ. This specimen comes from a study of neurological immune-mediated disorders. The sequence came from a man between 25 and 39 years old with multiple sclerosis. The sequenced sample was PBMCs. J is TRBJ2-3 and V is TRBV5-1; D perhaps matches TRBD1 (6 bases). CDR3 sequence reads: CASSLSSRGGTDTQYF. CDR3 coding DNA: TGCGCCAGCAGCTTGTCCAGCAGGGGAGGCACAGATACGCAGTATTTT.